The present T cell receptor beta chain was sequenced within a study of beta chain features in type 1 diabetes. Points from the study as a whole: Short templates might get an advantage during PCR, and this would be equal in patients and controls. Significant though moderate, a shortening of TCRB CDR3s appeared in all four CD4+ subsets of Type 1 diabetes patients.

Expressed TCRB transcripts were sequenced because the isolated RNA had all been reverse transcribed beforehand. Using immunoSEQ multiplex PCR, the repertoire was profiled, and TCRdb retains in-frame clones only, with some absent. This table holds some 200,000 clones, approximately 16% found once. This clone was seen a handful of times. Its specificity is unknown. The receptor was derived from a man aged 25 to 40 with type 1 diabetes. Specimen: naive CD4+ T cells from blood.

The CDR3 loop is CASSPSGFRYEQYF. In DNA form, the CDR3 reads TGTGCCAGCAGTCCTAGCGGCTTCCGCTACGAGCAGTACTTC. The V call is TRBV11-2, the J call TRBJ2-7; 7 bases are shared with TRBD2. Germline CDR1 reads SGHAT; CDR2 reads FQNNGV. CDR3 length: 14 amino acids. Trimming removed 6 bases from V and 3 bases from J; junction bases left unmatched: 8. The variable domain in full, with the rest retrieved from reference TRBV11-2 and TRBJ2-7, is EAGVAQSPRYKIIEKRQSVAFWCNPISGHATLYWYQQILGQGPKLLIQFQNNGVVDDSQLPKDRFSAERLKGVDSTLKIQPAKLEDSAVYLCASSPSGFRYEQYFGPGTRLTVT.